The next 12 T cell receptor beta chains were all read from a single sample in a study of cytotoxic CD8 clonotypes in ibrutinib-treated CLL. TCRdb's copy holds only in-frame clones and misses some; the assay was immunoSEQ multiplex PCR. Of approximately 97,000 clones listed, roughly three quarters were seen once; the top ten hold approximately 25%. Sequencing used PBMCs, obtained after 24 months of ibrutinib treatment. These receptors were collected from a human donor with chronic lymphocytic leukemia.

This clone was recorded many times. The chain recombines TRBV4-1 with TRBJ1-2; tentative D call: TRBD1 (6 bases). CDR1 MGHRA and CDR2 YSYEKL come from the germline V gene. Between the trimmed V and J ends, which lost 3 bases and 11 bases, there was a span of 22 bases. The CDR3 spans 15 residues. CDR3 in DNA: TGCGCCAGCAGCCAGGGACAAGGAAATAATTTACTTTACACCTTC. This sequence encodes CASSQGQGNNLLYTF.

The chain joins TRBV19 to TRBJ1-5, with D possibly TRBD1 on 5 matching bases. The V gene lost 3 bases and the J gene lost 6 bases, with 15 bases spanning the gap. The V gene's germline CDR1 is LNHDA and CDR2 SQIVND (reference sequence). The CDR3 consists of 15 residues. The CDR3 reads CASSIGTGESQPQHF. The CDR3 region has the DNA TGTGCCAGTAGTATTGGGACGGGGGAGAGTCAGCCCCAGCATTTT.

The V and J genes are TRBV6-1 and TRBJ2-5, with 7 bases identical to TRBD1. CDR3 length equals 14 residues. The J segment lost 5 bases and the V segment lost 4 bases, leaving 7 bases of the junction unmatched. The germline gives CDR1 MNHNS, CDR2 SASEGT. The CDR3 region is CASSAQGVWETQYF. In DNA, the CDR3 is TGTGCCAGCAGTGCCCAGGGGGTCTGGGAGACCCAGTACTTC.

The chain carries TRBV11-2 and TRBJ2-5, with a tentative D call TRBD1 (5 bases). Between the trimmed V and J ends, which lost 3 bases and 5 bases, there was a span of 10 bases. The CDR3 sequence is 13 residues long. The V gene's germline CDR1 is SGHAT and CDR2 FQNNGV. CDR3 nucleotides: TGTGCCAGCAGCTTGGGGCCGCCGGAGACCCAGTACTTC. This sequence encodes CASSLGPPETQYF.

This chain uses TRBV19 with TRBJ1-1; weak D call: TRBD1 (6 bases). CDR1 and CDR2 (germline): LNHDA, SQIVND (reference sequence). The CDR3 is made up of 12 amino acids. Trimming pared 6 bases from V and 12 bases from J, leaving 17 bases between. In DNA, the CDR3 is TGTGCCAGTAGCCGGGACACCAAGTTAACTTTCTTT. This sequence encodes CASSRDTKLTFF. The variable domain in full, with the rest retrieved from reference TRBV19 and TRBJ1-1, is DGGITQSPKYLFRKEGQNVTLSCEQNLNHDAMYWYRQDPGQGLRLIYYSQIVNDFQKGDIAEGYSVSREKKESFPLTVTSAQKNPTAFYLCASSRDTKLTFFGQGTRLTVV.

The chain recombines TRBV27 with TRBJ1-5; possible D gene TRBD1, 6 bases. The CDR3 has 14 amino acids. V was pared by 4 bases and J by 2 bases, with 9 bases between. Per the germline V gene, CDR1 is MNHEY and CDR2 is SMNVEV (reference sequence). CDR3 nucleotide sequence: TGTGCCAGCAGTTCGGACAGCCGCAATCAGCCCCAGCATTTT. Translation: CASSSDSRNQPQHF.

This clone has just a few counts. The chain couples TRBV18 to TRBJ1-2; D is perhaps TRBD1 (5 bases). Germline V CDR1 and CDR2: KGHSH, LQKENI. V lost 3 bases and J lost 6, with 14 bases in between. The CDR3 runs 14 residues. For the CDR3, the DNA is TGTGCCAGCTCACCGGCGCAGGGTCCGCATGGCTACACCTTC. Translation: CASSPAQGPHGYTF.

This chain joins TRBV29-1 and TRBJ2-7; weak D call: TRBD2 (6 bases). CDR3 length: 12 residues. Germline loops: CDR1 SQVTM, CDR2 ANQGSEA. Trimming left V 7 bases short and J 6 bases short, with 16 bases between. CDR3 sequence: CSGSLMGGEQYF. Written as DNA, the CDR3 is TGCAGCGGGTCGCTTATGGGAGGCGAGCAGTACTTC.

The rearrangement joins TRBV5-1 to TRBJ2-5, with 9 bases that match TRBD1. Germline V CDR1 and CDR2: SGHRS, YFSETQ. This CDR3 contains 16 residues. J lost 2 bases, V lost 1 base, and 6 bases had no gene match. The CDR3 here is CASSLSPGTGQETQYF. DNA for the CDR3: TGCGCCAGCAGCTTGAGTCCCGGGACAGGGCAAGAGACCCAGTACTTC.

The chain carries TRBV11-1 and TRBJ2-1; 12 bases line up with TRBD2. CDR1 SGHAT and CDR2 FQDESV come from the germline V gene (reference sequence). This CDR3 is 19 amino acids long. V lost 1 base and J lost 1; bases outside the gene matches: 8. The chain's CDR3 is CASSLVSSGGAGSYNEQFF. The CDR3 nucleotides read TGTGCCAGCAGCTTAGTGTCTAGCGGGGGGGCCGGTTCCTACAATGAGCAGTTCTTC.

V usage is TRBV9 and J usage is TRBJ2-5; 7 bases fit TRBD1. This CDR3 has 15 residues. Germline CDR1 and CDR2: SGDLS and YYNGEE. The J segment lost 1 base and the V segment lost 3 bases, leaving 6 bases of the junction unmatched. CDR3 residues: CASSDTGTAQETQYF. CDR3 nucleotide sequence: TGTGCCAGCAGCGACACCGGGACAGCCCAAGAGACCCAGTACTTC.

J is TRBJ2-1 and V is TRBV27; perhaps TRBD1 as D (5 bases). This CDR3 has 11 amino acids. From germline, CDR1 is MNHEY and CDR2 SMNVEV (reference sequence). The V end was cut by 10 bases, the J end by 13 bases, with 17 bases between. CDR3 nucleotides: TGTGCCACCACGATGGGGCCTGGACAGTTCTTC. Residues: CATTMGPGQFF.